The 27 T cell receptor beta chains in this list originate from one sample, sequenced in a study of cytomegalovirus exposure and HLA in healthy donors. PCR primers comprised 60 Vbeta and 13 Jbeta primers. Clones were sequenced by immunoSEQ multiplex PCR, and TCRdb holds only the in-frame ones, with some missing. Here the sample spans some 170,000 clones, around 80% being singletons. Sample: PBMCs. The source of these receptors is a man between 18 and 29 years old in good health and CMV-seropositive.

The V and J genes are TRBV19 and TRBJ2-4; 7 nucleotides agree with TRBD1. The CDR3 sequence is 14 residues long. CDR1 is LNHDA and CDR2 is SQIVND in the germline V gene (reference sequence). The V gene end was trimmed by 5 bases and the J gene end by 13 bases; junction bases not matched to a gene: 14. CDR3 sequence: CASSGTGTAGSQYF. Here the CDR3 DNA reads TGTGCCAGTAGTGGAACCGGGACAGCCGGCAGCCAGTACTTC.

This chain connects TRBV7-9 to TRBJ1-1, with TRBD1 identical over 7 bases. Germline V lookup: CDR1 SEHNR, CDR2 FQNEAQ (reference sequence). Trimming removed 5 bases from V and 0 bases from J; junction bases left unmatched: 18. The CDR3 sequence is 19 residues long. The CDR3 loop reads CASSRTDREVFRMNTEAFF. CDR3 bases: TGTGCCAGCAGCCGTACAGACAGGGAAGTTTTTCGTATGAACACTGAAGCTTTCTTT.

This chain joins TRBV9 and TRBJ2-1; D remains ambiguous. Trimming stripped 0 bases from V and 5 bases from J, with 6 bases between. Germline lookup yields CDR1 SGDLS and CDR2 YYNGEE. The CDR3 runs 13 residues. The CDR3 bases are TGTGCCAGCAGCGTAGACGGTCACAATGAGCAGTTCTTC. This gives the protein CASSVDGHNEQFF.

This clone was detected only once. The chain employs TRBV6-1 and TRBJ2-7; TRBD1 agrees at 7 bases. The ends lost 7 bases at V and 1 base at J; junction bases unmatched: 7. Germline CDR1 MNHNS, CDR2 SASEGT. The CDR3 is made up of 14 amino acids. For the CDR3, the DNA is TGTGCCAGCACCACCGGGACAGAATCCTACGAGCAGTACTTC. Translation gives CASTTGTESYEQYF.

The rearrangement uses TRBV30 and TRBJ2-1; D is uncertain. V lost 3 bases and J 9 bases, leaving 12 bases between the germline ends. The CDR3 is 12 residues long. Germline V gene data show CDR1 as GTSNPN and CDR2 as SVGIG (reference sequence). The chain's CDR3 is CAWRNRYGEQFF. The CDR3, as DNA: TGTGCCTGGAGGAACCGTTACGGTGAGCAGTTCTTC.

The CDR3 DNA follows: TGCGCCAGCAGCCAAGAAATGAGGGAGGAGAGTAAGTACTTC. This gives the protein CASSQEMREESKYF. This chain uses TRBV4-1 with TRBJ2-7, with D possibly TRBD2 on 6 matching bases. Germline CDR1 reads MGHRA; CDR2 reads YSYEKL. V gave up 0 bases and J gave up 11 bases, with 17 bases separating them. The CDR3 is made up of 14 amino acids.

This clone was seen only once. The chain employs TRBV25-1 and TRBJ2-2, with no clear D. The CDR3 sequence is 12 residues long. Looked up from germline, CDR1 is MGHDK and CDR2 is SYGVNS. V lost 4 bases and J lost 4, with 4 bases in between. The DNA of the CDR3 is TGTGCCAGCAGTGTCGGCACCGGGGAGCTGTTTTTT. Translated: CASSVGTGELFF.

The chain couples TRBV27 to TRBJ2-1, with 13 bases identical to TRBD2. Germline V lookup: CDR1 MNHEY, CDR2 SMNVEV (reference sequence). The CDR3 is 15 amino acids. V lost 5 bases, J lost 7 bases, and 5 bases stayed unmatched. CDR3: CASSPTSGGRNEQFF. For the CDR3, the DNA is TGTGCCAGCAGTCCGACTAGCGGGGGGAGGAATGAGCAGTTCTTC.

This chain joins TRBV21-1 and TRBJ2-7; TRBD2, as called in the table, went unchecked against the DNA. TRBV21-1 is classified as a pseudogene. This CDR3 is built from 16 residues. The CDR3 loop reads CASTNSGKTRAGEQYF. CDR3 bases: TGTGCCAGCACTAACTCGGGGAAAACAAGAGCGGGGGAGCAGTACTTC.

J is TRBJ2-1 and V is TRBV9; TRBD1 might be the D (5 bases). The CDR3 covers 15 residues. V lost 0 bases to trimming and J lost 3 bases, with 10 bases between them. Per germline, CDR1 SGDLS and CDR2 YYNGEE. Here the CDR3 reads CASSVEGSNYNEQFF. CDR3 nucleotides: TGTGCCAGCAGCGTAGAGGGGTCTAACTACAATGAGCAGTTCTTC.

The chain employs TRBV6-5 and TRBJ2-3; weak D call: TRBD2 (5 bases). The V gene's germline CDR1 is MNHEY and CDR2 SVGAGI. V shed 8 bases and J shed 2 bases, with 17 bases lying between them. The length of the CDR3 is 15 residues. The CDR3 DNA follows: TGTGCCAGCGGGAAGGGTGGAGGACTCACAGATACGCAGTATTTT. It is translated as CASGKGGGLTDTQYF.

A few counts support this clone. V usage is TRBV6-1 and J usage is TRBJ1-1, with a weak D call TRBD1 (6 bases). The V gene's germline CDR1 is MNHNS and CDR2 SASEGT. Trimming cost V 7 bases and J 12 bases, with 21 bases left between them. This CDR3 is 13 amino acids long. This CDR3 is CASTEQGEGSTFF. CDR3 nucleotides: TGTGCCAGCACCGAACAGGGAGAGGGTTCGACTTTCTTT.

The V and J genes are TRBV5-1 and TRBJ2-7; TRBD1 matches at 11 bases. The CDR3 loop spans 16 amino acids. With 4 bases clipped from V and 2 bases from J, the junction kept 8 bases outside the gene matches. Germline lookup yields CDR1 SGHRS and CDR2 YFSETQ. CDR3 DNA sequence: TGCGCCAGCAGCGGATACCAGGGACAGGGGGCCTACGAGCAGTACTTC. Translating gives CASSGYQGQGAYEQYF.

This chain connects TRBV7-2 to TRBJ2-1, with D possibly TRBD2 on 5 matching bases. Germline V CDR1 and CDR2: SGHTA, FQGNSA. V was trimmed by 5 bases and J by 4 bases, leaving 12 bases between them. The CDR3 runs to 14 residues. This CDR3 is CASSPLAGYNEQFF. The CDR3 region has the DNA TGTGCCAGCAGCCCCTTGGCGGGTTACAATGAGCAGTTCTTC.

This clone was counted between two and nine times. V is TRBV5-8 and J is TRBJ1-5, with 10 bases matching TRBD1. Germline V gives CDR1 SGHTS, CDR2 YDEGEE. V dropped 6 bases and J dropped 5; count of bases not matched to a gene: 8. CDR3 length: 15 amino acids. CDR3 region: CASNRQGAGDQPQHF. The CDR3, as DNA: TGTGCCAGCAACCGACAGGGGGCGGGGGATCAGCCCCAGCATTTT.

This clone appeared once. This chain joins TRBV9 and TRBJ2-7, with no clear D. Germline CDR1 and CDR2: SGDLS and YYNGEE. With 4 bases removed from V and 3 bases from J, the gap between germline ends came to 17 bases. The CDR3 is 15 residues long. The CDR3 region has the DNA TGTGCCAGCAGCCCCTACTCAGACATACACTACGAGCAGTACTTC. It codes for CASSPYSDIHYEQYF. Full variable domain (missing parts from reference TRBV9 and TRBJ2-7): DSGVTQTPKHLITATGQRVTLRCSPRSGDLSVYWYQQSLDQGLQFLIQYYNGEERAKGNILERFSAQQFPDLHSELNLSSLELGDSALYFCASSPYSDIHYEQYFGPGTRLTVT.

CDR3 residues: CASAVRGGNTIYF. The CDR3 nucleotides are TGTGCCAGCGCTGTCAGGGGAGGAAACACCATATATTTT. The genes are TRBV5-6 and TRBJ1-3; weak D call: TRBD1 (6 bases). In germline, CDR1 is SGHDT, CDR2 YYEEEE. This CDR3 is 13 amino acids long. V dropped 7 bases and J dropped 4 bases, with 12 bases sitting between them.

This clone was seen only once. CDR3 in amino acids: CSVEDDPRGANVLTF. The CDR3 DNA follows: TGCAGCGTTGAAGATGACCCGAGGGGGGCCAACGTCCTGACTTTC. The rearrangement joins TRBV29-1 to TRBJ2-6; D gene unclear. The CDR3 sequence is 15 residues long. V lost 0 bases, J lost 4 bases, and 10 bases lay in between. The V gene's germline CDR1 is SQVTM and CDR2 ANQGSEA.

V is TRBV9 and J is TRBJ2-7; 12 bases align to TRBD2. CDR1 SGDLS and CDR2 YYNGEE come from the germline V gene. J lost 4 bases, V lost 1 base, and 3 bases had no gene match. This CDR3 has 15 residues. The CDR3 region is CASSVSSGGGYEQYF. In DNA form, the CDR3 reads TGTGCCAGCAGCGTATCTAGCGGGGGGGGGTACGAGCAGTACTTC.

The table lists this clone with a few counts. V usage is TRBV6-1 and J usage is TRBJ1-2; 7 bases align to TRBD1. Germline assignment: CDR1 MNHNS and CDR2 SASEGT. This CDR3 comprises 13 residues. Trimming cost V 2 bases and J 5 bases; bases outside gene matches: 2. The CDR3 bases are TGTGCCAGCAGTGAATACAGGGGTTATGGCTACACCTTC. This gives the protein CASSEYRGYGYTF.

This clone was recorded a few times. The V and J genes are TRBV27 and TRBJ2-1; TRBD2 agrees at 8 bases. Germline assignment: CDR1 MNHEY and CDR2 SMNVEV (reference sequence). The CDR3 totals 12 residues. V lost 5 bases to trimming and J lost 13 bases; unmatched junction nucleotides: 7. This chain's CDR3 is CASSIPGGSQFF. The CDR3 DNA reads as TGTGCCAGCAGTATACCGGGAGGGTCCCAGTTCTTC.

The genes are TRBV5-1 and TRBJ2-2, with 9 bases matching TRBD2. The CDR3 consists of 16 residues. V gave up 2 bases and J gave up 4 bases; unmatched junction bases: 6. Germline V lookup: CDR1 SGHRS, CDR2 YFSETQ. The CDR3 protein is CASSFSSGRTTGELFF. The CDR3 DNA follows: TGCGCCAGCAGCTTTTCCAGCGGGAGGACCACCGGGGAGCTGTTTTTT.

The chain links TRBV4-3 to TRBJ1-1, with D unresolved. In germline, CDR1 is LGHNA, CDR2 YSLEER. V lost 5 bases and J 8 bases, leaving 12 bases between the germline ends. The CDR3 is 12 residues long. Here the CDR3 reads CASSFQAGEAFF. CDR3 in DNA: TGCGCCAGCAGCTTTCAGGCGGGAGAAGCTTTCTTT.

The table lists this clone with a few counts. The CDR3 sequence is CASSPPKGGANVLTF. For the CDR3, the DNA is TGTGCCAGCAGCCCACCCAAGGGGGGGGCCAACGTCCTGACTTTC. The J gene is TRBJ2-6, the V gene TRBV7-8, with D perhaps TRBD1 (5 bases). Deletions cut 5 bases from V and 4 bases from J, with 12 bases between. The CDR3 spans 15 residues. Per germline, CDR1 SGHVS and CDR2 FQNEAQ.

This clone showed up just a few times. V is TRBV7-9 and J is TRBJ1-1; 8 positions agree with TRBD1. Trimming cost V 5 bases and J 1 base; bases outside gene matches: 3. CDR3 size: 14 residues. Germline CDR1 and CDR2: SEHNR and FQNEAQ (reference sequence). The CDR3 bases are TGTGCCAGCAGCAGGGGACAGGAGAACACTGAAGCTTTCTTT. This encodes CASSRGQENTEAFF.

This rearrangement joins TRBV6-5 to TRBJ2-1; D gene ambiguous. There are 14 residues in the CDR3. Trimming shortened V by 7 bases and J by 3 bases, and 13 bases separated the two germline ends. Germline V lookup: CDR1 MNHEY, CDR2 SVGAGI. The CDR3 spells CASTPGQVYNEQFF. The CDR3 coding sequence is TGTGCCAGCACCCCTGGCCAGGTCTACAATGAGCAGTTCTTC.

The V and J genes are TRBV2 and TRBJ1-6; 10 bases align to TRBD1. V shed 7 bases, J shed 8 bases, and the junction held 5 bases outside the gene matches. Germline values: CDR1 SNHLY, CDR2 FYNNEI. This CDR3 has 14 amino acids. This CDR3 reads CASNGDRGHSPLHF. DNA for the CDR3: TGTGCCAGCAATGGTGACAGGGGGCATTCACCCCTCCACTTT.